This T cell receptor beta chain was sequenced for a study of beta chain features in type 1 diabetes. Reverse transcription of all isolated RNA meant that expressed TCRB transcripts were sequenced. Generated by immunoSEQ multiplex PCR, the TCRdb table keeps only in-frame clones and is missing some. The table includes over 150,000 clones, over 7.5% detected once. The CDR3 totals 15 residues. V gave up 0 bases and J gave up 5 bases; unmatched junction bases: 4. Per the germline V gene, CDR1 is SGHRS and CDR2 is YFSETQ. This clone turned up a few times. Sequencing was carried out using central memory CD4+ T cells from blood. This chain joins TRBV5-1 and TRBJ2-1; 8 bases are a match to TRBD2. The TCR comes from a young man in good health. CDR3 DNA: TGCGCCAGCAGCTTGGTACTAGCGGTCGACAATGAGCAGTTCTTC. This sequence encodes CASSLVLAVDNEQFF.